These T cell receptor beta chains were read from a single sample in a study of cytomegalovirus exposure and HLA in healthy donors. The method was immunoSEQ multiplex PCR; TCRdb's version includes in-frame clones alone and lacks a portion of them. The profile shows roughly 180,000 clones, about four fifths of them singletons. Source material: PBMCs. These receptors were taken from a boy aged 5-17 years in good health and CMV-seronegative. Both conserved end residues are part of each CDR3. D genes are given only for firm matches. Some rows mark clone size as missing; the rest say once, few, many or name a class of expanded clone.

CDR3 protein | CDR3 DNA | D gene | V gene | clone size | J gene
CASSSHRPTGSGANVLTF | TGTGCCAGCAGCTCCCATCGACCAACAGGGTCGGGGGCCAACGTCCTGACTTTC | . | TRBV7-3 | . | TRBJ2-6
CASSVEPRAETQYF | TGTGCCAGCAGCGTAGAGCCCAGGGCAGAGACCCAGTACTTC | . | TRBV9 | . | TRBJ2-5
CASGRGGRDEQFF | TGTGCTAGTGGACGGGGAGGGCGAGATGAGCAGTTCTTC | TRBD2 | TRBV12-5 | once | TRBJ2-1
CAWSSLRGQVNQPQHF | TGTGCCTGGAGCTCCCTCCGAGGACAGGTCAATCAGCCCCAGCATTTT | TRBD1 | TRBV30 | . | TRBJ1-5
CASSHYGGVVTGNTIYF | TGCGCCAGCAGCCATTACGGGGGGGTGGTCACTGGAAACACCATATATTTT | . | TRBV4-3 | . | TRBJ1-3
CASKAQVTDTQYF | TGTGCCAGCAAGGCGCAGGTCACAGATACGCAGTATTTT | . | TRBV2 | . | TRBJ2-3
CASRPPSGGQYF | TGTGCCAGCAGACCCCCCAGCGGTGGTCAGTACTTC | . | TRBV6-1 | few | TRBJ2-7
CASSSNPGTVSSPLHF | TGTGCCAGCAGCTCTAACCCCGGGACAGTGAGTTCACCCCTCCACTTT | TRBD1 | TRBV7-8 | . | TRBJ1-6
CASSLPGGDGYTF | TGTGCCAGCAGCTTACCAGGGGGCGATGGCTACACCTTC | TRBD1 | TRBV7-9 | . | TRBJ1-2
CASSQKNTEAFF | TGTGCCAGTAGCCAGAAGAACACTGAAGCTTTCTTT | . | TRBV19 | once | TRBJ1-1
CASSPTSGGTDTQYF | TGTGCTAGCAGCCCAACGTCAGGCGGCACAGATACGCAGTATTTT | . | TRBV7-7 | . | TRBJ2-3
CASSLGNRAPGELFF | TGTGCTAGCAGCTTAGGAAACAGGGCACCCGGGGAGCTGTTTTTT | . | TRBV7-7 | . | TRBJ2-2
CASGLTRDPYNNEQFF | TGCGCCAGCGGCCTCACTAGGGATCCCTATAACAATGAGCAGTTCTTC | . | TRBV5-1 | . | TRBJ2-1
CASSLAGGPREAFF | TGCGCCAGCAGCTTGGCAGGGGGGCCACGTGAAGCTTTCTTT | TRBD1 | TRBV5-1 | few | TRBJ1-1